The 5 T cell receptor beta chains given below trace back to one sample, sequenced in a study of blood T cell repertoires in COVID-19. The method was immunoSEQ multiplex PCR; TCRdb's version includes in-frame clones alone and lacks a portion of them. The sample lists about 400,000 clones; about 87% were seen once. Sequenced input: peripheral blood. The source is a human donor in a cohort sampled during active COVID-19.

The chain is built from TRBV3-1 (or the pseudogene TRBV3-2) and TRBJ2-7; 13 bases agree with TRBD2. CDR1 and CDR2 from the germline V gene are LGHDT and YNNKEL (reference sequence). V was clipped by 4 bases and J by 3 bases; unmatched bases: 6. The CDR3 has 16 amino acids. The CDR3 coding sequence is TGTGCCAGCAGCCGGGGACTAGCGGGGTTAGGCTACGAGCAGTACTTC. Protein sequence: CASSRGLAGLGYEQYF.

The rearrangement uses TRBV7-9 and TRBJ2-5; 11 positions match TRBD1. The CDR3 is 18 amino acids. Germline lookup yields CDR1 SEHNR and CDR2 FQNEAQ (reference sequence). After removal of 3 bases from V and 1 base from J, the junction contained 10 bases not matched to a gene. CDR3 in amino acids: CASSFPRDRGILQETQYF. CDR3 DNA: TGTGCCAGCAGCTTTCCCCGGGACAGGGGGATCCTCCAAGAGACCCAGTACTTC.

The V gene is TRBV5-5, the J gene TRBJ2-7; 9 bases map to TRBD1. With 4 bases clipped from V and 3 bases from J, the junction kept 5 bases outside the gene matches. Germline V gene lookup returns CDR1 SGHKS and CDR2 YYEKEE (reference sequence). This CDR3 spans 14 amino acids. The CDR3 DNA reads as TGTGCCAGCAGCGTCGGACAGGGGCGCTACGAGCAGTACTTC. Residues: CASSVGQGRYEQYF.

The V and J genes are TRBV3-1 (or the pseudogene TRBV3-2) and TRBJ2-4; D is perhaps TRBD1 (6 bases). V was trimmed by 0 bases and J by 0 bases, leaving 15 bases between them. This CDR3 has 18 amino acids. Germline values: CDR1 LGHDT, CDR2 YNNKEL (reference sequence). The CDR3 reads CASSQEPQGPTAKNIQYF. The CDR3 nucleotides are TGTGCCAGCAGCCAAGAACCCCAGGGGCCCACAGCCAAAAACATTCAGTACTTC.

This chain links TRBV2 with TRBJ1-5; possibly TRBD1 for D (6 bases). V lost 7 bases to trimming and J lost 3 bases, with 16 bases between them. This CDR3 has 15 residues. Germline V lookup: CDR1 SNHLY, CDR2 FYNNEI. As DNA, the CDR3 is TGTGCCAGCACCGAAAACAGGGCTCCCAATCAGCCCCAGCATTTT. It translates to CASTENRAPNQPQHF.